The 2 T cell receptor beta chains presented below share a single source sample, sequenced in a study of Ad26.COV2.S vaccination and SARS-CoV-2 variants. Sequenced by immunoSEQ multiplex PCR; TCRdb stores in-frame clones only, minus some. Of 200,000 to 300,000 clones detected, over 75% appear once; the ten largest clones hold about 10%. Treatment here: about 20 received Ad26.COV2.S at low or high dose, single or two shots; roughly five received placebo; per-sample allocation not given. Following the first vaccine or placebo injection, samples were taken on day 63. The starting material was peripheral blood, obtained in a trial of Ad26.COV2.S vaccine versus placebo. These receptors originate from a person aged 18 to 59 who received the Ad26.COV2.S COVID-19 vaccine or a placebo.

The rearrangement joins TRBV19 to TRBJ2-2; 7 positions match TRBD1. This CDR3 spans 15 amino acids. Germline V gene data show CDR1 as LNHDA and CDR2 as SQIVND (reference sequence). The V gene end was trimmed by 9 bases and the J gene end by 5 bases; junction bases not matched to a gene: 12. Here the CDR3 reads CASRYGGQRTGELFF. The CDR3, as DNA: TGTGCCAGCCGGTATGGGGGACAGAGAACCGGGGAGCTGTTTTTT.

This chain connects TRBV7-8 to TRBJ1-1; maybe TRBD1 (5 bases). Deletions cut 1 base from V and 4 bases from J, with 13 bases between. Looked up from germline, CDR1 is SGHVS and CDR2 is FQNEAQ. This CDR3 has 15 amino acids. This chain's CDR3 is CASSLGLGAGTEAFF. Written as DNA, the CDR3 is TGTGCCAGCAGCTTAGGATTAGGGGCAGGCACTGAAGCTTTCTTT.